This T cell receptor beta chain emerged from a study of cytomegalovirus exposure and HLA in healthy donors. Study-wide findings and caveats: Later analysis placed DRB1 highest and HLA-C lowest in TCR association rates, which differed by HLA locus. The dataset shows that most TCR sequences were rare, while some public TCRs occurred in many donors.

Though probably carrying unrecorded immune exposures, donors were nominally healthy at sampling. Trimming shortened V by 10 bases and J by 6 bases, and 18 bases separated the two germline ends. There are 14 residues in the CDR3. Looked up from germline, CDR1 is MNHNY and CDR2 is SVGAGI (reference sequence). The PCR was carried out with 60 Vbeta primers and 13 Jbeta primers. Profiling relied on immunoSEQ multiplex PCR, and the TCRdb table lists in-frame clones only, not all of them. The repertoire includes some 170,000 clones, around 80% of them detected once, and about 2.2% sits in the top ten. As for this clone: Its antigen is unidentified.

The TCR originated in a woman in her thirties in good health and CMV-seronegative. The chain couples TRBV6-6 to TRBJ1-4; D is unclear. Material for sequencing was PBMCs. Here the CDR3 reads CATKGPGSDEKLFF. The CDR3 region has the DNA TGTGCCACCAAAGGACCGGGGAGCGATGAAAAACTGTTTTTT.